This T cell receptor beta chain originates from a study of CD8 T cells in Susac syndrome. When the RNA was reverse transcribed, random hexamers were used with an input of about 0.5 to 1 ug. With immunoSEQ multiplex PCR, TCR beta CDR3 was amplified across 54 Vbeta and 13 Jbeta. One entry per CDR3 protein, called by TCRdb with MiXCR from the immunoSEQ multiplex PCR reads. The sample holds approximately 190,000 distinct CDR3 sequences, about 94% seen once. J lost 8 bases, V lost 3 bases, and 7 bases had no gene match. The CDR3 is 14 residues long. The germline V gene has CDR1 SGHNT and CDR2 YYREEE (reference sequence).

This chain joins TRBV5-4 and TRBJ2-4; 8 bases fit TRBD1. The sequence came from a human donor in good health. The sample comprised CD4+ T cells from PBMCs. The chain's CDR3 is CASSSRTGSDIQYF. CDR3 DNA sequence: TGTGCCAGCAGCTCCAGGACAGGGTCGGACATTCAGTACTTC.